The next 7 T cell receptor beta chains were all read from a single sample in a study of regulatory T cells in long-lasting Graves disease. Described time point: newly diagnosed GD, antithyroid drugs for less than 3 months. Preparation of the TCR library used RNA extracted from PBMCs. Investigators prepared the TCR beta libraries by applying iRepertoire HTBI primers and Arm-PCR of CDR3 regions. TCRdb reanalysed the multiplex PCR reads using MiXCR and keeps one entry per CDR3 protein. The data contain hundreds of thousands of distinct CDR3 sequences, 15% to 20% of them singletons. The data were also submitted as part of a second study, on T cells in Graves' hyperthyroidism and ophthalmopathy.

The sequenced sample was peripheral blood mononuclear cells (PBMCs), obtained at new diagnosis, from a patient treated with antithyroid drugs. The receptor source for this set is a woman between 25 and 40 years old with Graves disease.

The chain is built from TRBV20-1 and TRBJ2-3; D gene ambiguous. The germline V gene encodes CDR1 DFQATT and CDR2 SNEGSKA (reference sequence). The CDR3 sequence is 11 residues long. V lost 5 bases, J lost 7 bases, and 10 bases lay in between. The CDR3 region is CSAVVVNTQYF. In nucleotides, the CDR3 is TGCAGTGCTGTTGTTGTAAATACGCAGTATTTT.

Many counts were recorded for this clonotype. The V and J genes are TRBV28 and TRBJ2-7; 16 nucleotides agree with TRBD2. The CDR3 covers 15 residues. Germline V gives CDR1 MDHEN, CDR2 SYDVKM. Losses at the gene ends were 4 bases for V and 7 bases for J; bases not matched to a gene: 4. The CDR3 spells CASSSGLAGGREQYF. CDR3 nucleotide sequence: TGTGCCAGCAGTTCGGGACTAGCGGGAGGGCGTGAGCAGTACTTC.

This clonotype was seen a handful of times. This chain connects TRBV5-1 to TRBJ2-1; D could derive from TRBD1 or TRBD2 (6 bases each). The V gene lost 5 bases and the J gene lost 5 bases, with 14 bases spanning the gap. CDR1 SGHRS and CDR2 YFSETQ come from the germline V gene. CDR3 length: 14 residues. The CDR3 region has the DNA TGCGCCAGCAGTCTATCCGGGGGCCACAATGAGCAGTTCTTC. This sequence encodes CASSLSGGHNEQFF.

This clonotype showed up many times. The genes are TRBV6-1 and TRBJ1-3; D remains ambiguous. Trimming left V 2 bases short and J 4 bases short, with 12 bases between. The CDR3 runs 15 residues. Germline CDR1 is MNHNS and CDR2 is SASEGT. This CDR3 is CASSERERIGNTIYF. The CDR3 region has the DNA TGTGCCAGCAGTGAAAGGGAAAGGATCGGAAACACCATATATTTT.

The chain is built from TRBV28 and TRBJ1-2; D gene unclear. V was clipped by 3 bases and J by 7 bases, with 6 bases between them. CDR1 MDHEN and CDR2 SYDVKM come from the germline V gene. The CDR3 is 11 residues long. Here the CDR3 DNA reads TGTGCCAGCAGTTTTTCGGCTGGCTACACCTTC. Amino acids: CASSFSAGYTF.

This clonotype appeared a few times. The chain recombines TRBV11-2 with TRBJ2-1; D assignment may be TRBD1 or TRBD2 (7 bases each). Germline CDR1 SGHAT, CDR2 FQNNGV. V was clipped by 3 bases and J by 9 bases, with 12 bases between them. This CDR3 contains 13 residues. The CDR3 DNA is TGTGCCAGCAGCTTCAGGGGGGGCGGTGAGCAGTTCTTC. This codes for CASSFRGGGEQFF.

This sequence joins TRBV5-1 and TRBJ2-3, with TRBD2 as a possible D gene (5 bases). This CDR3 spans 15 amino acids. Germline V CDR1 and CDR2: SGHRS, YFSETQ. Trimming stripped 0 bases from V and 2 bases from J, with 10 bases between. CDR3 in amino acids: CASSLAGKNTDTQYF. CDR3 nucleotide sequence: TGCGCCAGCAGCTTGGCGGGGAAAAACACAGATACGCAGTATTTT.